The 5 T cell receptor beta chains reported below all come from one sample, sequenced in a study of identical twins (dated by TCRdb to 2016 to 2018). The library was generated by 5' RACE. Sequencing instrument: Illumina HiSeq 2000. Using fastp trimming at Q25 and MiXCR clonotype assembly, TCRdb reanalyzed the public sequencing data and kept in-frame beta chains. Rows with one shared CDR3 protein collapse into an entry with the most common genes and DNA. The sample profile shows under 1 million distinct CDR3 sequences; approximately 13% of them were found once. The ten largest make up roughly 1.5% of the sample. Another study also made use of these data, one on yellow fever vaccine responses in identical twins.

Material for sequencing was PBMCs. These receptors were collected from a woman younger than 30 in good health.

CDR3 DNA: TGTGCCAGCAGTTCCTTTCTAGCGGTGGGGGCCCAGTACTTC. As protein: CASSSFLAVGAQYF. The chain recombines TRBV28 with TRBJ2-5, with TRBD2 matching 7 bases. This CDR3 is 14 amino acids long. The germline V gene has CDR1 MDHEN and CDR2 SYDVKM. Losses at the gene ends were 4 bases for V and 9 bases for J; bases not matched to a gene: 11.

The chain links TRBV5-1 to TRBJ2-7; 7 bases match TRBD2. CDR3 length: 13 amino acids. Germline loops: CDR1 SGHRS, CDR2 YFSETQ. The V gene end was trimmed by 7 bases and the J gene end by 0 bases; junction bases not matched to a gene: 4. The CDR3 region is CASASGTSYEQYF. The CDR3 region has the DNA TGCGCCAGCGCCAGCGGGACCTCCTACGAGCAGTACTTC.

This chain joins TRBV5-1 and TRBJ2-5; 8 bases are a match to TRBD1. This CDR3 comprises 17 residues. Germline V CDR1 and CDR2: SGHRS, YFSETQ. Trimming at V came to 4 bases and at J to 5 bases, leaving 16 bases not matched to a gene. The CDR3 nucleotides read TGCGCCAGCAGCCGCGGACAGGGCCCCTCTACCGCTGAGACCCAGTACTTC. Its protein is CASSRGQGPSTAETQYF. Variable domain in full (rest from reference TRBV5-1 and TRBJ2-5): KAGVTQTPRYLIKTRGQQVTLSCSPISGHRSVSWYQQTPGQGLQFLFEYFSETQRNKGNFPGRFSGRQFSNSRSEMNVSTLELGDSALYLCASSRGQGPSTAETQYFGPGTRLLVL.

The V and J genes are TRBV11-2 and TRBJ2-7, with 8 bases fitting TRBD1. V dropped 7 bases and J dropped 4; count of bases not matched to a gene: 30. Germline CDR1 is SGHAT and CDR2 is FQNNGV. The CDR3 consists of 21 residues. DNA for the CDR3: TGTGCCAGCACGACCGGGGTACAGGGACAGGCACCAACATACTACCCATACGAGCAGTACTTC. Amino acid sequence: CASTTGVQGQAPTYYPYEQYF.

J is TRBJ2-2 and V is TRBV5-5, with D unclear. Germline V CDR1 and CDR2: SGHKS, YYEKEE (reference sequence). V was pared by 7 bases and J by 0 bases, with 10 bases between. This CDR3 is 14 amino acids long. The DNA of the CDR3 is TGTGCCAGCGGGTCCAAATCGAACACCGGGGAGCTGTTTTTT. Protein: CASGSKSNTGELFF.